These 27 T cell receptor beta chains were all obtained from the same sample, sequenced in a study of T-cell reconstitution after alpha-beta-depleted transplantation in children. Unique molecular identifiers were incorporated during preparation of the TCRbeta library. TCRdb reprocessed the PCR reads with MiXCR, giving one entry per CDR3 protein. The data hold 90,000 to 130,000 distinct CDR3 sequences, with 5% to 7% observed a single time. Material: PBMCs, mostly from graft donor cells, obtained 360 days after TCRalphabeta/CD19-depleted stem cell transplant. These receptors were collected from a male patient aged 2 to 9 who had a stem cell transplant for acute lymphoblastic leukemia, so the T cells may come from the graft donor.

In this sample, this clonotype turned up a few times. This chain connects TRBV20-1 to TRBJ2-7, with D hard to call. Germline CDR1 reads DFQATT; CDR2 reads SNEGSKA (reference sequence). V was pared by 6 bases and J by 3 bases, with 6 bases between. This CDR3 is built from 10 residues. The CDR3 sequence: CSARDYEQYF. The DNA of the CDR3 is TGCAGTGCCCGCGACTACGAGCAGTACTTC.

This clonotype was observed at least ten times. V and J are TRBV10-3 and TRBJ1-2; TRBD1 might be the D (6 bases). The CDR3 covers 13 residues. Trimming shortened V by 8 bases and J by 1 base, and 11 bases separated the two germline ends. Germline V lookup: CDR1 ENHRY, CDR2 SYGVKD. The CDR3 coding sequence is TGTGCCATCGGACAGTCTTTTAACTATGGCTACACCTTC. Amino acids: CAIGQSFNYGYTF.

This clonotype has a count of ten or more. This CDR3 is CASSVDGSRYETQYF. DNA for the CDR3: TGTGCCAGCAGCGTAGACGGGAGTCGTTATGAGACCCAGTACTTC. The chain combines TRBV9 with TRBJ2-5; the D gene is possibly TRBD2 (6 bases). CDR3 length: 15 amino acids. Germline assignment: CDR1 SGDLS and CDR2 YYNGEE. V lost 0 bases and J lost 5, with 14 bases in between.

This clonotype showed up many times. The chain recombines TRBV2 with TRBJ1-1; a weak D match, TRBD1 (5 bases). Germline V gene data show CDR1 as SNHLY and CDR2 as FYNNEI. The V end was cut by 6 bases, the J end by 4 bases, with 15 bases between. This CDR3 has 14 residues. CDR3 sequence: CASRVGRRGTEAFF. In nucleotides, the CDR3 is TGTGCCAGCAGGGTGGGACGGAGGGGCACTGAAGCTTTCTTT.

The chain couples TRBV6-2 or TRBV6-3 to TRBJ2-7, with 8 bases aligning to TRBD1. V lost 7 bases, J lost 2 bases, and 7 bases stayed unmatched. Germline V CDR1 and CDR2: MNHEY, SVGEGT. This CDR3 spans 14 amino acids. CDR3 sequence (DNA): TGTGCCAGCACCGATCAGGGGGCGGCCTACGAGCAGTACTTC. Translation gives CASTDQGAAYEQYF.

The sample holds a few counts of this clonotype. The chain employs TRBV9 and TRBJ2-7; D uncertain. Germline V gene data show CDR1 as SGDLS and CDR2 as YYNGEE. With 4 bases removed from V and 6 bases from J, the gap between germline ends came to 14 bases. The CDR3 length is 13 residues. As DNA, the CDR3 is TGTGCCAGCAGCTCCTCCTCGGGTCTCGAGCAGTACTTC. This codes for CASSSSSGLEQYF.

This clonotype has a count of ten or more. The chain recombines TRBV12-3 or TRBV12-4 with TRBJ2-7; a possible D gene is TRBD1 (6 bases). V was cut by 2 bases and J by 7 bases, with 15 bases left in between. The CDR3 has 14 residues. This CDR3 reads CASSLRRQGNEQYF. As DNA, the CDR3 is TGTGCCAGCAGTTTAAGACGGCAGGGGAATGAGCAGTACTTC.

There are many counts of this clonotype. J is TRBJ2-3 and V is TRBV9; TRBD2 matches 10 bases. Germline CDR1 SGDLS, CDR2 YYNGEE. CDR3 size: 20 residues. After removal of 0 bases from V and 1 base from J, the junction contained 14 bases not matched to a gene. CDR3: CASSVETSGIVGIGTDTQYF. For the CDR3, the DNA is TGTGCCAGCAGCGTAGAAACTAGCGGGATCGTAGGGATCGGCACAGATACGCAGTATTTT.

A note on this clonotype: Possible read error: a much larger clone is one base away. The conserved phenylalanine or tryptophan normally closing the CDR3 is absent here, so this likely arose from a read error. This chain joins TRBV4-3 and TRBJ2-7; 9 nucleotides agree with TRBD1. Losses at the gene ends were 0 bases for V and 4 bases for J; bases not matched to a gene: 4. CDR1 and CDR2 from the germline V gene are LGHNA and YSLEER. The CDR3 contains 15 residues. CDR3 loop: CASSQDNDRGYEQYS. The CDR3 nucleotides are TGCGCCAGCAGCCAAGATAACGACAGGGGGTACGAGCAGTACTCC.

Notes on this clonotype: One end of the junction varies from germline; a read error may be responsible. V is TRBV20-1 and J is TRBJ1-2; the D gene is possibly TRBD1 (5 bases). From germline, CDR1 is DFQATT and CDR2 SNEGSKA (reference sequence). The CDR3 length is 11 residues. CDR3 DNA sequence: TGCGGTGCTTTGAGGGGCTATGGCTACACCTTC. Translating it yields CGALRGYGYTF.

This clonotype was seen repeatedly, ten times or more. This chain connects TRBV20-1 to TRBJ1-1, with D uncertain. Germline lookup yields CDR1 DFQATT and CDR2 SNEGSKA (reference sequence). The CDR3 has 14 amino acids. V lost 1 base and J 5 bases, leaving 14 bases between the germline ends. The CDR3 bases are TGCAGTGCTAGAGTGCGGTCTGTCAGGACTGAAGCTTTCTTT. Protein: CSARVRSVRTEAFF.

There are many counts of this clonotype. The CDR3 reads CSFLPGVSEQFF. CDR3 coding DNA: TGCAGTTTTCTCCCTGGGGTGAGTGAGCAGTTCTTC. The rearrangement uses TRBV29-1 and TRBJ2-1; D is unresolved. This CDR3 spans 12 amino acids. CDR1 and CDR2 from the germline V gene are SQVTM and ANQGSEA.

In DNA, the CDR3 is TGTGCCAGCAGTCGTCCAGGGGGCGCACAGACCCAGTACTTC. Amino acids: CASSRPGGAQTQYF. This chain joins TRBV27 and TRBJ2-5; 8 bases agree with TRBD1. The V gene's germline CDR1 is MNHEY and CDR2 SMNVEV (reference sequence). The CDR3 is 14 amino acids. V was clipped by 5 bases and J by 6 bases; unmatched bases: 8.

In its sample, this clonotype was seen many times. This chain uses TRBV12-3 or TRBV12-4 with TRBJ2-1, with TRBD2 matching 7 bases. With 8 bases clipped from V and 2 bases from J, the junction kept 6 bases outside the gene matches. The CDR3 sequence is 14 residues long. The CDR3 reads CASGGGVAYNEQFF. DNA for the CDR3: TGTGCCAGCGGGGGGGGGGTGGCCTACAATGAGCAGTTCTTC.

V is TRBV28 and J is TRBJ2-5; maybe TRBD1 (5 bases). The V gene lost 5 bases and the J gene lost 2 bases, with 15 bases spanning the gap. This CDR3 contains 15 residues. Germline-derived CDR1 and CDR2 are MDHEN and SYDVKM. The CDR3 is CASSTMLGEQETQYF. The CDR3 DNA follows: TGTGCCAGCAGTACTATGCTAGGGGAACAAGAGACCCAGTACTTC. The full variable domain, its missing parts supplied by reference TRBV28 and TRBJ2-5, is DVKVTQSSRYLVKRTGEKVFLECVQDMDHENMFWYRQDPGLGLRLIYFSYDVKMKEKGDIPEGYSVSREKKERFSLILESASTNQTSMYLCASSTMLGEQETQYFGPGTRLLVL.

This clonotype was seen more than once but under ten times. CDR3 amino acids: CASSPRAQRTEAFF. The CDR3 coding sequence is TGCGCCAGCAGCCCCCGGGCCCAGAGAACTGAAGCTTTCTTT. The chain is built from TRBV4-3 and TRBJ1-1, with D hard to call. V was clipped by 4 bases and J by 5 bases, with 14 bases between them. The CDR3 has 14 residues. Germline loops: CDR1 LGHNA, CDR2 YSLEER.

At least ten counts were recorded for this clonotype. V and J are TRBV29-1 and TRBJ2-1, with 14 bases lining up with TRBD2. Germline CDR1 and CDR2: SQVTM and ANQGSEA. The CDR3 loop spans 16 amino acids. J lost 2 bases, V lost 5 bases, and 5 bases had no gene match. The chain's CDR3 is CSVYGLAGGPYNEQFF. Here the CDR3 DNA reads TGCAGCGTTTACGGACTAGCGGGGGGCCCCTACAATGAGCAGTTCTTC.

This clonotype appeared many times. V usage is TRBV9 and J usage is TRBJ2-1; TRBD2 might be the D (6 bases). This CDR3 contains 16 residues. Germline loops: CDR1 SGDLS, CDR2 YYNGEE. The germline V and J ends were trimmed by 2 bases and 4 bases, with 16 bases remaining between them. CDR3 nucleotides: TGTGCCAGCAGCGTCGGAGCGGGCCTTCTTTACAATGAGCAGTTCTTC. Protein sequence: CASSVGAGLLYNEQFF.

This clonotype was seen many times. V and J are TRBV7-9 and TRBJ2-1, with 7 bases identical to TRBD1. Trimming took 5 bases from V and 3 from J; bases not matched to a gene: 1. Germline assignment: CDR1 SEHNR and CDR2 FQNEAQ (reference sequence). This CDR3 has 13 amino acids. The CDR3 here is CASSRQGYNEQFF. In DNA, the CDR3 is TGTGCCAGCAGCCGACAGGGCTACAATGAGCAGTTCTTC.

The chain couples TRBV7-3 to TRBJ1-2; weak D call: TRBD1 (6 bases). The V gene lost 1 base and the J gene lost 7 bases, with 16 bases spanning the gap. This CDR3 is built from 15 residues. Looked up from germline, CDR1 is SGHTA and CDR2 is FQGTGA. Here the CDR3 DNA reads TGTGCCAGCAGCTTAATTCGTGGACAGAAGCCTGGCTACACCTTC. This codes for CASSLIRGQKPGYTF.

The V call is TRBV5-5, the J call TRBJ2-7, with 9 positions matching TRBD1. Trimming took 7 bases from V and 4 from J; bases not matched to a gene: 6. The CDR3 sequence is 13 residues long. Germline values: CDR1 SGHKS, CDR2 YYEKEE (reference sequence). Here the CDR3 DNA reads TGTGCCAGCGGGGACAGGGAAGGATACGAGCAGTACTTC. It yields the protein CASGDREGYEQYF.

This clonotype showed up just a few times. J is TRBJ1-1 and V is TRBV7-9, with TRBD1 matching 8 bases. J lost 9 bases, V lost 3 bases, and 3 bases had no gene match. This CDR3 is 12 amino acids long. Germline CDR1 reads SEHNR; CDR2 reads FQNEAQ (reference sequence). Here the CDR3 DNA reads TGTGCCAGCAGCTTCGACAGGGGTAAAGCTTTCTTT. Translating gives CASSFDRGKAFF.

This chain uses TRBV6-2 or TRBV6-3 with TRBJ2-3, with D possibly being TRBD2 (6 bases). Deletions cut 4 bases from V and 2 bases from J, with 16 bases between. Germline V gene lookup returns CDR1 MNHEY and CDR2 SVGEGT. The CDR3 covers 16 residues. This chain's CDR3 is CASSSLGGTFTDTQYF. The CDR3 DNA reads as TGTGCCAGCAGTTCCCTTGGTGGGACTTTCACAGATACGCAGTATTTT.

This clonotype was detected ten times or more. The rearrangement joins TRBV5-1 to TRBJ2-2; a weak D match, TRBD1 (6 bases). This CDR3 has 14 residues. The ends were cut back, 1 base at V and 7 bases at J, with 11 bases in the middle. Germline assignment: CDR1 SGHRS and CDR2 YFSETQ. CDR3 nucleotide sequence: TGCGCCAGCAGCTTGCGCCGGGGACACGGGGAGCTGTTTTTT. The encoded protein is CASSLRRGHGELFF.

This clonotype was observed at least ten times. The chain carries TRBV20-1 and TRBJ2-3, with D possibly being TRBD1 or TRBD2 (5 bases each). In germline, CDR1 is DFQATT, CDR2 SNEGSKA (reference sequence). The CDR3 is 14 amino acids. V was shortened by 0 bases and J by 3 bases, with 10 bases between the two germline ends. CDR3 loop: CSARDEGSTDTQYF. CDR3 DNA sequence: TGCAGTGCTAGAGATGAGGGGAGTACAGATACGCAGTATTTT.

The chain joins TRBV20-1 to TRBJ2-7; maybe TRBD1 (6 bases). Germline V gene data show CDR1 as DFQATT and CDR2 as SNEGSKA (reference sequence). The CDR3 loop spans 13 amino acids. The ends were cut back, 6 bases at V and 2 bases at J, with 14 bases in the middle. CDR3 in amino acids: CSADYRAAYEQYF. The DNA of the CDR3 is TGCAGTGCAGATTACAGGGCGGCCTACGAGCAGTACTTC.

The sample holds a few counts of this clonotype. The rearrangement uses TRBV28 and TRBJ1-2; D gene unclear. V dropped 1 base and J dropped 6 bases, with 9 bases sitting between them. The CDR3 is 13 residues long. In germline, CDR1 is MDHEN, CDR2 SYDVKM. CDR3 coding DNA: TGTGCCAGCAGTTTATTAAACAGAGATGGCTACACCTTC. As protein: CASSLLNRDGYTF.